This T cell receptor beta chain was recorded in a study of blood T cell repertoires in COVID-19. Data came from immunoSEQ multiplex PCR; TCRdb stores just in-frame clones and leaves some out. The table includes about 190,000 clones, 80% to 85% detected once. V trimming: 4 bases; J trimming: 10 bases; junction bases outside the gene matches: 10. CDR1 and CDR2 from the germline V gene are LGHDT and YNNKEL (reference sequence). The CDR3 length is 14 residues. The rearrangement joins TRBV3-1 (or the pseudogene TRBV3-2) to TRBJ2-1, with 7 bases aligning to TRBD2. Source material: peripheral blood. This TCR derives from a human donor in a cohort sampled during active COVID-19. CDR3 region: CASSRSGEGTEQFF. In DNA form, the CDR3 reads TGTGCCAGCAGCCGCTCGGGGGAGGGAACGGAGCAGTTCTTC.